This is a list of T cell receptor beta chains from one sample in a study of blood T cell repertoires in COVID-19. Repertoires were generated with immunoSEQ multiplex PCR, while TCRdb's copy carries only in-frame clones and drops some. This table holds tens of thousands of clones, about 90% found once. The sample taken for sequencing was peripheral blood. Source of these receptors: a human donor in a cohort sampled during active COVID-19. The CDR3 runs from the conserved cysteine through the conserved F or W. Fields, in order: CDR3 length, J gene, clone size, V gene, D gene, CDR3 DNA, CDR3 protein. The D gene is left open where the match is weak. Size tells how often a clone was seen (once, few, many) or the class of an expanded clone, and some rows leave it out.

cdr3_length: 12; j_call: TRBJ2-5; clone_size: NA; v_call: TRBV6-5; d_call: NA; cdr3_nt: TGTGCCAGCTCGCGTCTCCAAGAGACCCAGTACTTC; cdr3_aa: CASSRLQETQYF
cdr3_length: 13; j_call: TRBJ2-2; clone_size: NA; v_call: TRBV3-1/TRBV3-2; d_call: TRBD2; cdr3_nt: TGTGCCAGCAGTAGCTTAGCGGGAGGGGAGCTGTTTTTT; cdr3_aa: CASSSLAGGELFF
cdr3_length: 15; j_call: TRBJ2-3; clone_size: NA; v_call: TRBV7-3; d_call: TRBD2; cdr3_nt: TGTGCCAGCAGCTTAACGCGGGAGGGCCCAGATACGCAGTATTTT; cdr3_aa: CASSLTREGPDTQYF
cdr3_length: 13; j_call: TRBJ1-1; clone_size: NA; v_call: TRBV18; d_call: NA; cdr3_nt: TGTGCCAGCTCACCACCCGGACAGTTTGAAGCTTTCTTT; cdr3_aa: CASSPPGQFEAFF
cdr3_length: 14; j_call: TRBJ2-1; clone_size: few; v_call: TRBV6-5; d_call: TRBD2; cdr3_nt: TGTGCCAGCGTAAGACTAGCGGGGGGAGGAGAGCAGTTCTTC; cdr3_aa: CASVRLAGGGEQFF
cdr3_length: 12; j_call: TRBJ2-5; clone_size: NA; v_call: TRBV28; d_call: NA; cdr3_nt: TGTGCCAGCACGGGGAACCAAGAGACCCAGTACTTC; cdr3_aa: CASTGNQETQYF
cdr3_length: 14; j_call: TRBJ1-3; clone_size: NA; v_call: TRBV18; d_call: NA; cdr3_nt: TGTGCCAGCTCACCAACCAGGGCTGGAAACACCATATATTTT; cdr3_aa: CASSPTRAGNTIYF
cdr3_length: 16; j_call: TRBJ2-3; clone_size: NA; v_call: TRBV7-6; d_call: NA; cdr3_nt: TGTGCCAGCAGCTTATTGAGCGGGTCTAGCACAGATACGCAGTATTTT; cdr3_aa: CASSLLSGSSTDTQYF
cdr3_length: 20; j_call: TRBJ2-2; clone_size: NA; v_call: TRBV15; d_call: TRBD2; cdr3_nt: TGTGCCACCAGCGAAGCGGGACTAGCGGGAGGCCACCTAGGCGGCGGGGAGCTGTTTTTT; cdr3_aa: CATSEAGLAGGHLGGGELFF
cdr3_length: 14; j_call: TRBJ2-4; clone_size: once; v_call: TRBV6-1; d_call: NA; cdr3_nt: TGTGCCAGCAGTGACGTTATAGCCAAAAACATTCAGTACTTC; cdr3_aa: CASSDVIAKNIQYF
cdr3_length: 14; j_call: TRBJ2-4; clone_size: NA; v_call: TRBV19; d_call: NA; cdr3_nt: TGTGCCAGTAGTTTCCGACTAGCCAAAAACATTCAGTACTTC; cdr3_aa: CASSFRLAKNIQYF
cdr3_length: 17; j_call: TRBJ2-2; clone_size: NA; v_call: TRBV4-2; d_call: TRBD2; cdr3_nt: TGTGCCAGCAGCCAAGATGGACTAGCGGGAGTCACCGGGGAGCTGTTTTTT; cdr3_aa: CASSQDGLAGVTGELFF
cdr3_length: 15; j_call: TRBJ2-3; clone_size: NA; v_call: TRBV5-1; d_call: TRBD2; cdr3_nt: TGCGCCAGCGGCGGGGGACTAGCGGGAGATGATACGCAGTATTTT; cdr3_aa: CASGGGLAGDDTQYF
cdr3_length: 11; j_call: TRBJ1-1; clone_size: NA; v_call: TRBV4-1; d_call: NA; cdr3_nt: TGCGCCAGCAGCCAATCTCGGGAAGCTTTCTTT; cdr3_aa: CASSQSREAFF
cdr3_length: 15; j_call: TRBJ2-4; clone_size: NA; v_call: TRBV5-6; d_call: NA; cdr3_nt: TGTGCCAGCAGCCGGGGAGGGTCAGGGGGCCCCATTCAGTACTTC; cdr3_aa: CASSRGGSGGPIQYF
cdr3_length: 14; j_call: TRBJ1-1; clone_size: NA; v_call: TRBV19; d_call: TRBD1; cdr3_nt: TGTGCCAGTATTGACAGGGGCTCGAACACTGAAGCTTTCTTT; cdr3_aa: CASIDRGSNTEAFF
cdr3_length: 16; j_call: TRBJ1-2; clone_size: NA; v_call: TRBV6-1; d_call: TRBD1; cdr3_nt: TGTGCCAGCAGTGAAGCGGGGGACAGGGGGCTCTTGGGCTACACCTTC; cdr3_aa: CASSEAGDRGLLGYTF
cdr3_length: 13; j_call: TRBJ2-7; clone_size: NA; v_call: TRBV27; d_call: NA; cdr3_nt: TGTGCCAGCAGCCTTACAGGGACCCACGAGCAGTACTTC; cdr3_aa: CASSLTGTHEQYF
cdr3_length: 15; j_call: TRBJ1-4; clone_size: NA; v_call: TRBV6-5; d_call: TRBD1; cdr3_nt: TGTGCCAGCAGGCAGGGGGTTTTCGCTAATGAAAAACTGTTTTTT; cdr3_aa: CASRQGVFANEKLFF
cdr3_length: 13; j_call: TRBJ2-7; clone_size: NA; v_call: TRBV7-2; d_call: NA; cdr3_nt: TGTGCCAGCAGCTTAACAGGCGCCTACGAGCAGTACTTC; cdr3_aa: CASSLTGAYEQYF
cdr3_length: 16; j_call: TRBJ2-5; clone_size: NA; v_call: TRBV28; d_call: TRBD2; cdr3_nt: TGTGCCAGCAGTTTAATCCACGCGGGAGGGGGTGAGACCCAGTACTTC; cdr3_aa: CASSLIHAGGGETQYF
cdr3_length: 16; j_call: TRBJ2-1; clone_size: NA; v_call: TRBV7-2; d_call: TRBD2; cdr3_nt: TGTGCCAGCAGCTCTCAAACTAGCGGGAGAGCAAATGAGCAGTTCTTC; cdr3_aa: CASSSQTSGRANEQFF
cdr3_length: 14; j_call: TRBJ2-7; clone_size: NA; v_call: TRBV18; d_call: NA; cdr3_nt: TGTGCCAGCTCACCCGGAATTGGGGGCCACGAGCAGTACTTC; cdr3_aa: CASSPGIGGHEQYF
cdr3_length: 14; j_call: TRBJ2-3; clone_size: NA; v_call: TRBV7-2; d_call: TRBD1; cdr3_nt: TGTGCCAGCAGCCGGGACAGATCGGCAGATACGCAGTATTTT; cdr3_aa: CASSRDRSADTQYF
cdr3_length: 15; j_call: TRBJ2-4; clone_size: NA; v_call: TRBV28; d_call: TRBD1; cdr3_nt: TGTGCCAGCAGCTCGGGACAGTCGCTAAAAAACATTCAGTACTTC; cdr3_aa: CASSSGQSLKNIQYF
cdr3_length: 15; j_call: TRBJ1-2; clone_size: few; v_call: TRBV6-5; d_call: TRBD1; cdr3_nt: TGTGCCAGCAGTCGCAACCCACAGGGGGCGCGGGGCTACACCTTC; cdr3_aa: CASSRNPQGARGYTF
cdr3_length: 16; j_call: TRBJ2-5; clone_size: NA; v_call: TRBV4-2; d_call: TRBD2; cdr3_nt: TGTGCCAGCAGCCAAGGGACTAGCGGTATCCAAGAGACCCAGTACTTC; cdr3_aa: CASSQGTSGIQETQYF
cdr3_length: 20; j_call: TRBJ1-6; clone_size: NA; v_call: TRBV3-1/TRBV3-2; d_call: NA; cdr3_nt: TGTGCCAGCAGCCAAGGTCGGCCAGGAGGTTTTTCCTCCTATAATTCACCCCTCCACTTT; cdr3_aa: CASSQGRPGGFSSYNSPLHF
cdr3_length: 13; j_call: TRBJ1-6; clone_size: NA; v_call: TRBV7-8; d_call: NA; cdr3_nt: TGTGCCAGCAGCTTCACGGGGAATTCACCCCTCCACTTT; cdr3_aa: CASSFTGNSPLHF
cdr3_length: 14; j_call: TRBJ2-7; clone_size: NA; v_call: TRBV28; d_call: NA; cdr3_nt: TGTGCCAGCAGTTTGGGCAGGCGATCCTACGAGCAGTACTTC; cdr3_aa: CASSLGRRSYEQYF
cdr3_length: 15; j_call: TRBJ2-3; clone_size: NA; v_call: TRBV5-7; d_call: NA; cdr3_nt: TGTGCCAGCAGCTCGGAGGGGGGGAGTACAGATACGCAGTATTTT; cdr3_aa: CASSSEGGSTDTQYF
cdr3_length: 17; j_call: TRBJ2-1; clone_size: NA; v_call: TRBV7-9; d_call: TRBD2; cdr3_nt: TGTGCCAGCAGCCTTTACCCGGGACTAGCGGGAGAGTATGAGCAGTTCTTC; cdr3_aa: CASSLYPGLAGEYEQFF
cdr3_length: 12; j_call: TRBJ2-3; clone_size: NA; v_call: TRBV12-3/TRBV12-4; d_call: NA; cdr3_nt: TGTGCCAGCACTAGTCGTCCAGGGACGCAGTATTTT; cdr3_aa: CASTSRPGTQYF
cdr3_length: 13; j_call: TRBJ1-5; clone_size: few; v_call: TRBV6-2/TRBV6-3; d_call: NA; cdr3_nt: TGTGCCAGCAGTTGGTCCGAGAATCAGCCCCAGCATTTT; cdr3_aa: CASSWSENQPQHF
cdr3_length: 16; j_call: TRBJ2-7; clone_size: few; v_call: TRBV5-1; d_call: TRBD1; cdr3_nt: TGCGCCAGCAGCCCGGGGCTGGGACAGGGAACCTACGAGCAGTACTTC; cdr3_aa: CASSPGLGQGTYEQYF
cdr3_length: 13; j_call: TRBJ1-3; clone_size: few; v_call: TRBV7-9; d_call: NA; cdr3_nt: TGTGCCAGCAGCCCTCGACAGGGAAACACCATATATTTT; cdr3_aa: CASSPRQGNTIYF
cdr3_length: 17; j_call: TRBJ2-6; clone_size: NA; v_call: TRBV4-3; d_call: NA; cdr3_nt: TGCGCCAGCAGCCAAGATTGGGGCATCTCTGGGGCCAACGTCCTGACTTTC; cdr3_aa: CASSQDWGISGANVLTF